Listed below are T cell receptor beta chains from one sample, sequenced in a study of cytomegalovirus exposure and HLA in healthy donors. Data came from immunoSEQ multiplex PCR; TCRdb stores just in-frame clones and leaves some out. The profile shows 250,000 to 350,000 clones, 80% to 90% of them singletons. The specimen was PBMCs. The receptors shown here come from a woman aged 18-29 years in good health and CMV-seronegative. CDR3s include the opening cysteine and the closing phenylalanine or tryptophan. A D gene is named only where the DNA matches it firmly. Size tells how often a clone was seen (once, few, many) or the class of an expanded clone, and some rows leave it out.

d_gene: NA; j_gene: TRBJ2-5; abundance: NA; v_gene: TRBV5-4; CDR3nt: TGTGCCACCGCCCCGGCGGGAACGGTGACCCAGTACTTC; CDR3aa: CATAPAGTVTQYF
d_gene: TRBD2; j_gene: TRBJ2-7; abundance: NA; v_gene: TRBV7-8; CDR3nt: TGTGCCAGCAGCCCTAGGTCGCTAGCGGGAGCCTACGAGCAGTACTTC; CDR3aa: CASSPRSLAGAYEQYF
d_gene: NA; j_gene: TRBJ2-1; abundance: once; v_gene: TRBV9; CDR3nt: TGTGCCAGCAGCGTCCAGGGTGGGTCCTACAATGAGCAGTTCTTC; CDR3aa: CASSVQGGSYNEQFF
d_gene: TRBD1; j_gene: TRBJ2-7; abundance: many; v_gene: TRBV7-9; CDR3nt: TGTGCCAGCAGCCCAAGGTGGTGGACAGGCAGCGCCTACGAGCAGTACTTC; CDR3aa: CASSPRWWTGSAYEQYF
d_gene: TRBD1; j_gene: TRBJ2-7; abundance: once; v_gene: TRBV6-5; CDR3nt: TGTGCCAGCAGTAACCGGGACAGGGTATCTTACGAGCAGTACTTC; CDR3aa: CASSNRDRVSYEQYF
d_gene: TRBD1; j_gene: TRBJ1-4; abundance: NA; v_gene: TRBV6-5; CDR3nt: TGTGCCAGCACCTCGACAGGGGCGGCTGAAAAACTGTTTTTT; CDR3aa: CASTSTGAAEKLFF
d_gene: TRBD1; j_gene: TRBJ1-4; abundance: few; v_gene: TRBV25-1; CDR3nt: TGTGCCAGCAGTTTTCCGGGACAGATCTATGAAAAACTGTTTTTT; CDR3aa: CASSFPGQIYEKLFF
d_gene: TRBD2; j_gene: TRBJ2-1; abundance: NA; v_gene: TRBV4-1; CDR3nt: TGCGCCAGCAGCCAAGTGGGTAGCGGGAGGGCAGGCAATGAGCAGTTCTTC; CDR3aa: CASSQVGSGRAGNEQFF
d_gene: TRBD2; j_gene: TRBJ2-1; abundance: NA; v_gene: TRBV9; CDR3nt: TGTGCCAGCAGCGTAGAACTAGCGGGCTACAATGAGCAGTTCTTC; CDR3aa: CASSVELAGYNEQFF
d_gene: NA; j_gene: TRBJ1-2; abundance: NA; v_gene: TRBV28; CDR3nt: TGTGCCAGCAGTTTCTCCAGTCGTTATGGCTACACCTTC; CDR3aa: CASSFSSRYGYTF
d_gene: TRBD1; j_gene: TRBJ2-7; abundance: NA; v_gene: TRBV29-1; CDR3nt: TGCAGCGTTTTAGGGACAGACGTCTACGAGCAGTACTTC; CDR3aa: CSVLGTDVYEQYF
d_gene: TRBD2; j_gene: TRBJ2-1; abundance: NA; v_gene: TRBV29-1; CDR3nt: TGCAGCGTTGAAGATACACGGGAGGCCCTAGGAAATGAGCAGTTCTTC; CDR3aa: CSVEDTREALGNEQFF
d_gene: TRBD1; j_gene: TRBJ1-1; abundance: NA; v_gene: TRBV9; CDR3nt: TGTGCCAGCAGCGCCACAGGGGGCCACACTGAAGCTTTCTTT; CDR3aa: CASSATGGHTEAFF
d_gene: NA; j_gene: TRBJ1-5; abundance: NA; v_gene: TRBV25-1; CDR3nt: TGTGCCAGCAGTGTTACAAATAGCAATCAGCCCCAGCATTTT; CDR3aa: CASSVTNSNQPQHF
d_gene: TRBD2; j_gene: TRBJ2-1; abundance: NA; v_gene: TRBV18; CDR3nt: TGTGTGAGCGCGGGAGTCCGCAATGAGCAGTTCTTC; CDR3aa: CVSAGVRNEQFF
d_gene: NA; j_gene: TRBJ1-1; abundance: NA; v_gene: TRBV5-1; CDR3nt: TGCGCCAGCAGCTTGGGGCAGGCCGTGACTTTCTTT; CDR3aa: CASSLGQAVTFF
d_gene: NA; j_gene: TRBJ2-7; abundance: NA; v_gene: TRBV7-2; CDR3nt: TGTGCCAGCAGCTTAAATCGAGGGCGTGCAGCCTACGAGCAGTACTTC; CDR3aa: CASSLNRGRAAYEQYF
d_gene: NA; j_gene: TRBJ1-3; abundance: NA; v_gene: TRBV6-1; CDR3nt: TGTGCCAGTAGACAGAGCTCTGGAAACACCATATATTTT; CDR3aa: CASRQSSGNTIYF
d_gene: TRBD2; j_gene: TRBJ2-1; abundance: NA; v_gene: TRBV29-1; CDR3nt: TGCAGCGTTGAGGGCGGGAGGGTCGGGGATGAGCAGTTCTTC; CDR3aa: CSVEGGRVGDEQFF
d_gene: NA; j_gene: TRBJ1-1; abundance: NA; v_gene: TRBV5-1; CDR3nt: TGCGCCAGCAGCTTTGACACGAACACTGAAGCTTTCTTT; CDR3aa: CASSFDTNTEAFF
d_gene: NA; j_gene: TRBJ2-7; abundance: NA; v_gene: TRBV28; CDR3nt: TGTGCCAGCAGTTCCAGAGGGCTATCCTACGAGCAGTACTTC; CDR3aa: CASSSRGLSYEQYF
d_gene: NA; j_gene: TRBJ2-2; abundance: NA; v_gene: TRBV7-2; CDR3nt: TGTGCCAGCAGCTTTCGTGCGGGAACGACCGGGGAGCTGTTTTTT; CDR3aa: CASSFRAGTTGELFF
d_gene: NA; j_gene: TRBJ2-7; abundance: NA; v_gene: TRBV6-5; CDR3nt: TGTGCCAGCAGGCCCCAGGGGGAGGAAGAGCAGTACTTC; CDR3aa: CASRPQGEEEQYF
d_gene: NA; j_gene: TRBJ1-2; abundance: NA; v_gene: TRBV6-5; CDR3nt: TGTGCCAGCAGCCGACAGCCATCCAACTATGGCTACACCTTC; CDR3aa: CASSRQPSNYGYTF
d_gene: TRBD1; j_gene: TRBJ2-7; abundance: once; v_gene: TRBV28; CDR3nt: TGTGCCAGCAGTCCTAGCCCGGGACAGGGGACCTACGAGCAGTACTTC; CDR3aa: CASSPSPGQGTYEQYF
d_gene: TRBD1; j_gene: TRBJ2-5; abundance: NA; v_gene: TRBV5-1; CDR3nt: TGCGCCAGCAGCTTGGGTCGGGGACAGATCCAAGAGACCCAGTACTTC; CDR3aa: CASSLGRGQIQETQYF
d_gene: TRBD1; j_gene: TRBJ1-5; abundance: NA; v_gene: TRBV18; CDR3nt: TGTGCCAGCCGACTGACAGGGGAGGAACAGCCCCAGCATTTT; CDR3aa: CASRLTGEEQPQHF
d_gene: TRBD1; j_gene: TRBJ2-7; abundance: NA; v_gene: TRBV6-1; CDR3nt: TGTGCCAGCAGCGAGGGGGCGACCTACGAGCAGTACTTC; CDR3aa: CASSEGATYEQYF
d_gene: TRBD1; j_gene: TRBJ2-3; abundance: once; v_gene: TRBV9; CDR3nt: TGTGCCAGCAGCGTAGAGACAGGGTCGGGGGATACGCAGTATTTT; CDR3aa: CASSVETGSGDTQYF
d_gene: TRBD2; j_gene: TRBJ2-1; abundance: NA; v_gene: TRBV9; CDR3nt: TGTGCCAGCAGCGTAGGGGCTAGCGGGAGCTATGAGCAGTTCTTC; CDR3aa: CASSVGASGSYEQFF
d_gene: TRBD2; j_gene: TRBJ2-3; abundance: few; v_gene: TRBV5-4; CDR3nt: TGTGCCAGCAGGGAAGCGGGAGGGGCAGATACGCAGTATTTT; CDR3aa: CASREAGGADTQYF
d_gene: NA; j_gene: TRBJ1-1; abundance: NA; v_gene: TRBV4-1; CDR3nt: TGCGCCAGCAGCCTGGCCCGGGGGGCGGAGGGCACTGAAGCTTTCTTT; CDR3aa: CASSLARGAEGTEAFF